The 30 T cell receptor beta chains listed next were all sequenced from one sample in a study of T-cell reconstitution after alpha-beta-depleted transplantation in children. Using unique molecular identifiers, the investigators prepared the TCRbeta library. TCRdb reanalysed the PCR reads using MiXCR and keeps one entry per CDR3 protein. The sample has 100,000 or so distinct CDR3 sequences; around 15% are singletons. Sample: PBMCs, mostly from graft donor cells, taken 180 days after TCRalphabeta/CD19-depleted stem cell transplant. The receptors were gathered from a male patient aged 2 to 10 who had a stem cell transplant for acute lymphoblastic leukemia, so the T cells may come from the graft donor.

There are a few counts of this clonotype. V is TRBV9 and J is TRBJ2-1; unclear D gene. Germline V gene lookup returns CDR1 SGDLS and CDR2 YYNGEE. Trimming removed 4 bases at V and 5 bases at J, with 22 bases between. The CDR3 contains 17 residues. DNA of the CDR3: TGTGCCAGCAGCCCCCCATTTGGGGTCCTATACAACAATGAGCAGTTCTTC. Translation gives CASSPPFGVLYNNEQFF.

V and J are TRBV7-9 and TRBJ2-5, with 9 bases matching TRBD1. The CDR3 is 16 residues long. Germline CDR1 reads SEHNR; CDR2 reads FQNEAQ (reference sequence). Germline trimming cut 1 base from V and 5 bases from J; bases unmatched to any gene: 8. In DNA, the CDR3 is TGTGCCAGCAGCTTAGTCGCCGGGACAGGGCACGAGACCCAGTACTTC. It yields the protein CASSLVAGTGHETQYF.

This clonotype was seen a few times. This chain uses TRBV12-3 or TRBV12-4 with TRBJ2-7, with D perhaps matching TRBD1 or TRBD2 (5 bases each). The CDR3 sequence is 11 residues long. Trimming removed 10 bases from V and 5 bases from J, with 12 bases in between. The chain's CDR3 is CATRRGDEQYF. The DNA of the CDR3 is TGTGCCACCCGAAGGGGAGACGAGCAGTACTTC.

CDR3: CASSLAGSRASYEQYF. The DNA for the CDR3 is TGTGCCAGCAGCTTAGCCGGGTCCCGGGCATCTTACGAGCAGTACTTC. The chain joins TRBV7-9 to TRBJ2-7; the D is unclear. With 0 bases removed from V and 4 bases from J, the gap between germline ends came to 16 bases. CDR1 is SEHNR and CDR2 is FQNEAQ in the germline V gene (reference sequence). This CDR3 has 16 amino acids.

V is TRBV20-1 and J is TRBJ2-3; 12 bases line up with TRBD2. Per the germline V gene, CDR1 is DFQATT and CDR2 is SNEGSKA (reference sequence). This CDR3 spans 14 amino acids. Losses at the gene ends were 5 bases for V and 6 bases for J; bases not matched to a gene: 6. The CDR3 spells CSAPYGTSGDTQYF. CDR3 DNA sequence: TGCAGTGCTCCGTACGGGACTAGCGGGGATACGCAGTATTTT.

The table lists this clonotype with many counts. The V call is TRBV12-3 or TRBV12-4, the J call TRBJ2-1; TRBD1 agrees at 11 bases. V lost 5 bases to trimming and J lost 7 bases; unmatched junction nucleotides: 7. This CDR3 comprises 15 residues. CDR3 sequence reads: CASSLRTGGFNEQFF. CDR3 nucleotides: TGTGCCAGCAGTCTGCGGACAGGGGGCTTTAATGAGCAGTTCTTC.

This clonotype was recorded many times. V is TRBV7-7 and J is TRBJ2-1, with 8 bases identical to TRBD2. The CDR3 is made up of 14 amino acids. Unmatched junction bases numbered 3, after V lost 2 bases and J lost 6 bases. Germline V gene data show CDR1 as SSHAT and CDR2 as FNYEAQ (reference sequence). The CDR3 coding sequence is TGTGCCAGCAGCTTACTGGGACTAGTCAATGAGCAGTTCTTC. The encoded protein is CASSLLGLVNEQFF.

This clonotype was seen a handful of times. The chain's CDR3 is CASIDPGGELFF. As DNA, the CDR3 is TGTGCCAGCATAGACCCCGGGGGGGAGCTGTTTTTT. The chain carries TRBV3-1 and TRBJ2-2; no clear D gene. Between the trimmed V and J ends, which lost 7 bases and 8 bases, there was a span of 11 bases. Germline V gene lookup returns CDR1 LGHDT and CDR2 YNNKEL (reference sequence). The CDR3 sequence is 12 residues long. Looking up the rest from reference TRBV3-1 and TRBJ2-2 gives the full variable domain: DTAVSQTPKYLVTQMGNDKSIKCEQNLGHDTMYWYKQDSKKFLKIMFSYNNKELIINETVPNRFSPKSPDKAHLNLHINSLELGDSAVYFCASIDPGGELFFGEGSRLTVL.

This chain uses TRBV5-4 with TRBJ2-3, with 11 bases matching TRBD2. From germline, CDR1 is SGHNT and CDR2 YYREEE (reference sequence). This CDR3 region has 17 residues. V gave up 3 bases and J gave up 5 bases; unmatched junction bases: 11. CDR3 loop: CASSSPPLAGEGDTQYF. The CDR3 DNA follows: TGTGCCAGCAGCTCCCCCCCACTAGCGGGGGAGGGAGATACGCAGTATTTT.

This clonotype was recorded many times. V gene TRBV5-1 combines with J gene TRBJ2-7, with 8 bases lining up with TRBD1. The CDR3 contains 14 residues. V dropped 2 bases and J dropped 5; count of bases not matched to a gene: 6. Germline V CDR1 and CDR2: SGHRS, YFSETQ. CDR3 nucleotide sequence: TGCGCCAGCAGCTTCCAGGGGGCGGATAACGAGCAGTACTTC. As protein: CASSFQGADNEQYF.

V and J are TRBV20-1 and TRBJ2-1; 8 nucleotides align to TRBD2. This CDR3 spans 15 amino acids. CDR1 is DFQATT, CDR2 SNEGSKA, per germline (reference sequence). V shed 5 bases, J shed 1 base, and the junction held 7 bases outside the gene matches. The CDR3 sequence is CSALRGGLSYNEQFF. The CDR3 coding sequence is TGCAGTGCTCTTCGCGGGGGGCTATCCTACAATGAGCAGTTCTTC.

This clonotype was seen a few times. The chain combines TRBV5-1 with TRBJ2-1; 10 nucleotides align to TRBD2. The CDR3 contains 13 residues. The germline gives CDR1 SGHRS, CDR2 YFSETQ. J lost 10 bases, V lost 2 bases, and 3 bases had no gene match. The CDR3 protein is CASSFGAGGEQFF. The CDR3 region has the DNA TGCGCCAGCAGCTTTGGAGCGGGGGGGGAGCAGTTCTTC.

J is TRBJ2-7 and V is TRBV18; D is unresolved. This CDR3 has 13 residues. V lost 2 bases, J lost 7 bases, and 12 bases lay in between. Germline V CDR1 and CDR2: KGHSH, LQKENI. The DNA for the CDR3 is TGTGCCAGCTCACCATTTCCGCTTCGGGAGCAGTACTTC. Its protein is CASSPFPLREQYF.

The chain employs TRBV24-1 and TRBJ2-7, with D maybe TRBD2 (6 bases). The CDR3 totals 11 residues. Germline values: CDR1 KGHDR, CDR2 SFDVKD. V was pared by 7 bases and J by 5 bases, with 8 bases between. The DNA for the CDR3 is TGTGCCACCAGCAGGGAGGACGAGCAGTACTTC. It translates to CATSREDEQYF.

Here the CDR3 DNA reads TGTGCCAGCAGCTTGCGACCCCTCCAAGAGACCCAGTACTTC. It encodes CASSLRPLQETQYF. The V call is TRBV7-6, the J call TRBJ2-5; D not resolved. Germline V gene sequence: CDR1 SGHVS, CDR2 FNYEAQ. This CDR3 region has 14 residues. The germline V and J ends were trimmed by 3 bases and 1 base, with 9 bases remaining between them.

This clonotype was seen ten or more times. V is TRBV6-2 or TRBV6-3 and J is TRBJ2-5, with 12 bases aligning to TRBD2. There are 16 residues in the CDR3. After removal of 7 bases from V and 2 bases from J, the junction contained 8 bases not matched to a gene. The V gene's germline CDR1 is MNHEY and CDR2 SVGEGT. CDR3 DNA: TGTGCCAGCACAACCCTAGCGGGGGGGCGTCAAGAGACCCAGTACTTC. This gives the protein CASTTLAGGRQETQYF.

V is TRBV12-3 or TRBV12-4 and J is TRBJ2-1; 11 bases align to TRBD2. The CDR3 runs 14 residues. With V trimmed by 6 bases and J by 8 bases, 6 bases remained unmatched. The CDR3 reads CASRNSGRGDEQFF. CDR3 DNA: TGTGCCAGCAGAAATAGCGGGAGGGGGGATGAGCAGTTCTTC.

In its sample, this clonotype ranks as medium-sized (0.01 to 0.1%). The rearrangement joins TRBV7-2 to TRBJ2-2; possibly TRBD2 for D (5 bases). The CDR3 spans 14 residues. Per the germline V gene, CDR1 is SGHTA and CDR2 is FQGNSA. V lost 4 bases, J lost 5 bases, and 11 bases lay in between. CDR3 amino acids: CASSSGLFTGELFF. In DNA form, the CDR3 reads TGTGCCAGCAGCTCAGGACTCTTTACCGGGGAGCTGTTTTTT.

The chain joins TRBV18 to TRBJ2-1, with TRBD2 matching over 9 bases. Germline trimming cut 4 bases from V and 9 bases from J; bases unmatched to any gene: 16. Germline V gene data show CDR1 as KGHSH and CDR2 as LQKENI. The CDR3 has 17 residues. The CDR3 loop reads CASSHFPPHSGGPEQFF. CDR3 coding DNA: TGTGCCAGCTCACATTTTCCGCCGCATAGCGGGGGACCTGAGCAGTTCTTC.

A note on this clonotype: Likely a read error: the CDR3 ends without its conserved phenylalanine or tryptophan. The genes are TRBV20-1 and TRBJ2-1; TRBD2 might be the D (5 bases). Germline CDR1 reads DFQATT; CDR2 reads SNEGSKA (reference sequence). V dropped 0 bases and J dropped 0 bases, with 12 bases sitting between them. The CDR3 is made up of 16 amino acids. The CDR3 region has the DNA TGCAGTGCTAGAGATCAGGAGGCGAGCTCCTACAATGAGCAGTTCTTA. Protein: CSARDQEASSYNEQFL.

This clonotype occurred many times. The chain uses TRBV20-1 and TRBJ2-1; the match to TRBD2 covers 9 bases. The CDR3 covers 15 residues. Per germline, CDR1 DFQATT and CDR2 SNEGSKA (reference sequence). The V segment lost 5 bases and the J segment 6 bases; nucleotides outside the gene matches: 11. DNA of the CDR3: TGCAGTGCTGGCCCGTCTAGCGGGGCTGGCAATGAGCAGTTCTTC. This encodes CSAGPSSGAGNEQFF.

This clonotype has at least ten counts. This rearrangement joins TRBV5-1 to TRBJ2-3; no clear D gene. This CDR3 is built from 17 residues. The V gene lost 0 bases and the J gene lost 1 base, with 15 bases spanning the gap. The germline CDR1 and CDR2 sequences are SGHRS and YFSETQ. CDR3 sequence reads: CASSLEGRFQGTDTQYF. In nucleotides, the CDR3 is TGCGCCAGCAGCTTGGAGGGTCGTTTCCAGGGCACAGATACGCAGTATTTT.

In its sample, this clonotype was seen a few times. The gene calls are TRBV2 and TRBJ2-3; maybe TRBD1 (6 bases). Germline V lookup: CDR1 SNHLY, CDR2 FYNNEI. V was cut by 8 bases and J by 0 bases, with 12 bases left in between. This CDR3 region has 14 residues. The CDR3 region is CASGKTGSTDTQYF. The CDR3 DNA reads TGTGCCAGCGGAAAGACAGGTAGCACAGATACGCAGTATTTT.

The chain employs TRBV12-3 or TRBV12-4 and TRBJ2-7, with TRBD1 matching over 8 bases. This CDR3 contains 17 residues. With V trimmed by 2 bases and J by 0 bases, 9 bases remained unmatched. The CDR3 loop reads CASSLSSRTGISYEQYF. CDR3 in DNA: TGTGCCAGCAGTTTATCTAGTAGGACAGGGATCTCCTACGAGCAGTACTTC.

This clonotype was seen only a few times. The V gene is TRBV4-3, the J gene TRBJ2-3; possibly TRBD1 for D (5 bases). This CDR3 is 17 amino acids long. The ends were cut back, 0 bases at V and 2 bases at J, with 15 bases in the middle. Germline V lookup: CDR1 LGHNA, CDR2 YSLEER. The CDR3 nucleotides are TGCGCCAGCAGCCAAGAGGTTCCAGGGATACTCACAGATACGCAGTATTTT. This gives the protein CASSQEVPGILTDTQYF.

This clonotype has more than one count but fewer than ten. This CDR3 reads CASSSGLTEQYF. The CDR3 bases are TGTGCCAGCAGCTCGGGACTAACCGAGCAGTACTTC. V and J are TRBV11-1 and TRBJ2-7, with 7 bases lining up with TRBD2. The CDR3 runs 12 residues. After removal of 4 bases from V and 6 bases from J, the junction contained 3 bases not matched to a gene. Germline values: CDR1 SGHAT, CDR2 FQDESV (reference sequence).

In its sample, this clonotype was seen a few times. The rearrangement links TRBV20-1 to TRBJ2-5, with D possibly being TRBD1 or TRBD2 (5 bases each). V was cut by 6 bases and J by 1 base, with 12 bases left in between. The CDR3 is made up of 13 amino acids. Germline V lookup: CDR1 DFQATT, CDR2 SNEGSKA (reference sequence). This chain's CDR3 is CSATGRRQETQYF. The CDR3, as DNA: TGCAGTGCCACGGGACGCCGCCAAGAGACCCAGTACTTC.

V gene TRBV7-2 combines with J gene TRBJ1-2; D gene uncertain. Germline V gene sequence: CDR1 SGHTA, CDR2 FQGNSA. V was shortened by 2 bases and J by 8 bases, with 15 bases between the two germline ends. CDR3 length: 14 residues. The chain's CDR3 is CASSLRKDQAGYTF. In DNA form, the CDR3 reads TGTGCCAGCAGCTTAAGGAAGGACCAAGCCGGCTACACCTTC.

The sample holds a few counts of this clonotype. The rearrangement joins TRBV20-1 to TRBJ2-1; D gene unclear. In germline, CDR1 is DFQATT, CDR2 SNEGSKA (reference sequence). V shed 5 bases and J shed 5 bases, with 13 bases lying between them. The CDR3 extends over 13 amino acids. Written as DNA, the CDR3 is TGCAGTGCTGAACGCCCTCCCGACAATGAGCAGTTCTTC. Its protein is CSAERPPDNEQFF.

The chain employs TRBV5-1 and TRBJ2-7; D is possibly TRBD2 (6 bases). This CDR3 has 18 residues. Germline CDR1 is SGHRS and CDR2 is YFSETQ. Trimming pared 5 bases from V and 2 bases from J, leaving 26 bases between. CDR3 nucleotide sequence: TGCGCCAGCAGTTGGGCGGGGACCGCCTCTTTTCTTGCCTACGAGCAGTACTTC. Its protein product is CASSWAGTASFLAYEQYF.